One sample yielded the 22 T cell receptor beta chains listed below, sequenced in a study of a mutant IDH1 vaccine in newly diagnosed glioma. Sequencing used immunoSEQ multiplex PCR; TCRdb keeps in-frame clones, though not all of them. The profile shows some 61,000 clones, less than 90% of them singletons. Antigens of these TCRs are unknown. Time point described: week 35, safety follow-up. Every vaccine dose comprised 300 ug of mutant IDH1 20-mer peptide plus topical imiquimod. This specimen consisted of PBMCs, obtained from a glioma patient whose treatment included an IDH1 peptide vaccine. The receptors were gathered from a man in his late teens or twenties with glioma.

V and J are TRBV7-6 and TRBJ1-1, with 7 bases lining up with TRBD1. The ends lost 5 bases at V and 11 bases at J; junction bases unmatched: 11. Germline-derived CDR1 and CDR2 are SGHVS and FNYEAQ. The CDR3 runs to 13 residues. The CDR3 is CASSPGGGLGAFF. In DNA, the CDR3 is TGTGCCAGCAGCCCAGGGGGGGGACTCGGGGCTTTCTTT.

This clone was observed a few times. The chain joins TRBV30 to TRBJ1-1; the D gene is possibly TRBD1 (5 bases). Trimming cost V 2 bases and J 5 bases, with 12 bases left between them. This CDR3 is 13 amino acids long. Germline CDR1 and CDR2: GTSNPN and SVGIG (reference sequence). The CDR3 spells CAWSQGVTTEAFF. The CDR3 bases are TGTGCCTGGAGTCAAGGGGTAACGACTGAAGCTTTCTTT.

The rearrangement uses TRBV19 and TRBJ1-3; TRBD1 matches at 8 bases. This CDR3 has 17 residues. Germline CDR1 is LNHDA and CDR2 is SQIVND (reference sequence). Losses at the gene ends were 5 bases for V and 4 bases for J; bases not matched to a gene: 13. Here the CDR3 DNA reads TGTGCCAGTAGTCTCCGGACGCAGGGGGCAGGAGGAAACACCATATATTTT. The encoded protein is CASSLRTQGAGGNTIYF.

This clone was counted only a few times. The chain combines TRBV10-3 with TRBJ1-6; TRBD1 aligns across 11 bases. V lost 6 bases to trimming and J lost 9 bases; unmatched junction nucleotides: 1. The germline V gene has CDR1 ENHRY and CDR2 SYGVKD. The CDR3 consists of 13 residues. CDR3 sequence reads: CAIRGTGGSPLHF. CDR3 sequence (DNA): TGTGCCATCAGGGGGACAGGGGGTTCACCCCTCCACTTT.

This rearrangement joins TRBV2 to TRBJ2-3, with a possible D match to TRBD2 (5 bases). There are 15 residues in the CDR3. The V gene lost 6 bases and the J gene lost 2 bases, with 15 bases spanning the gap. Germline values: CDR1 SNHLY, CDR2 FYNNEI. The CDR3 spells CASSMRAAYTDTQYF. The CDR3 DNA is TGTGCCAGCAGCATGCGGGCGGCGTACACAGATACGCAGTATTTT.

The chain combines TRBV6-5 with TRBJ1-2; D gene uncertain. Germline V gives CDR1 MNHEY, CDR2 SVGAGI. V was trimmed by 0 bases and J by 0 bases, leaving 11 bases between them. The CDR3 runs 16 residues. In DNA form, the CDR3 reads TGTGCCAGCAGTTACTCGAGAACAGTGTCTAACTATGGCTACACCTTC. It encodes CASSYSRTVSNYGYTF.

A single count supports this clone. V is TRBV29-1 and J is TRBJ2-3; D may be TRBD2 (5 bases). Germline loops: CDR1 SQVTM, CDR2 ANQGSEA. This CDR3 has 14 residues. V lost 4 bases, J lost 1 base, and 12 bases lay in between. The CDR3 sequence is CSVVGVVGTDTQYF. The DNA for the CDR3 is TGCAGCGTTGTCGGGGTAGTGGGCACAGATACGCAGTATTTT.

The V call is TRBV1, the J call TRBJ2-1; the listed D gene, TRBD2, was not tested against the DNA. TRBV1 is tagged as a pseudogene. CDR3 length: 19 residues. As DNA, the CDR3 is TGCACCAGCAGCCAAGAGGTCCCCCCAGCGGGGAACTCCTACAATGAGCAGTTCTTC. Protein: CTSSQEVPPAGNSYNEQFF.

V usage is TRBV5-1 and J usage is TRBJ2-2, with 8 bases fitting TRBD1. Losses at the gene ends were 5 bases for V and 5 bases for J; bases not matched to a gene: 8. The CDR3 contains 15 residues. Germline V gene data show CDR1 as SGHRS and CDR2 as YFSETQ. The CDR3 sequence: CASSKDRAETGELFF. DNA for the CDR3: TGCGCCAGCAGTAAGGACAGGGCTGAAACCGGGGAGCTGTTTTTT.

The chain couples TRBV30 to TRBJ2-7, with 11 bases that match TRBD2. V shed 2 bases and J 3 bases; nucleotides not matched to a gene: 3. Germline CDR1 is GTSNPN and CDR2 is SVGIG (reference sequence). This CDR3 contains 14 residues. The CDR3 nucleotides are TGTGCCTGGAGTACTAGCGGGGGTGTCTACGAGCAGTACTTC. Translating gives CAWSTSGGVYEQYF.

The genes are TRBV2 and TRBJ2-3, with D perhaps TRBD2 (6 bases). This CDR3 region has 16 residues. Germline loops: CDR1 SNHLY, CDR2 FYNNEI. V was shortened by 6 bases and J by 0 bases, with 16 bases between the two germline ends. The CDR3 loop is CASSLAGTLSTDTQYF. The CDR3 DNA is TGTGCCAGCAGCCTGGCCGGGACTCTAAGCACAGATACGCAGTATTTT.

The gene calls are TRBV5-6 and TRBJ1-2; D is possibly TRBD1 (5 bases). The ends were cut back, 0 bases at V and 3 bases at J, with 18 bases in the middle. The CDR3 loop spans 17 amino acids. In germline, CDR1 is SGHDT, CDR2 YYEEEE. CDR3 coding DNA: TGTGCCAGCAGCTTGGGTGTTCAGGTCAGGGCTTACTATGGCTACACCTTC. This sequence encodes CASSLGVQVRAYYGYTF.

The CDR3 spells CASSPAGLLGQETQYF. The CDR3 DNA reads TGTGCCAGCAGCCCCGCCGGACTACTAGGCCAAGAGACCCAGTACTTC. The chain combines TRBV5-6 with TRBJ2-5, with D possibly matching TRBD2 (6 bases). CDR3 size: 16 residues. The V end was cut by 4 bases, the J end by 1 base, with 17 bases between. CDR1 is SGHDT, CDR2 YYEEEE, per germline.

J is TRBJ1-6 and V is TRBV10-1; D is ambiguous. The CDR3 consists of 15 residues. The germline gives CDR1 WNHNN, CDR2 SYGVQD (reference sequence). Trimming removed 4 bases at V and 10 bases at J, with 17 bases between. CDR3 DNA sequence: TGCGCCAGCAGTGGGAGCCAAGGAGAAAGCTCACCCCTCCACTTT. Residues: CASSGSQGESSPLHF.

The table lists this clone with a count of one. The chain's CDR3 is CAWDFTDTQYF. The CDR3 DNA sequence: TGTGCCTGGGACTTCACAGATACGCAGTATTTT. The chain links TRBV30 to TRBJ2-3; no firm D call. The germline gives CDR1 GTSNPN, CDR2 SVGIG (reference sequence). Trimming left V 5 bases short and J 2 bases short, with 5 bases between. The CDR3 has 11 residues.

V gene TRBV7-9 combines with J gene TRBJ2-7; 9 bases line up with TRBD1. Looked up from germline, CDR1 is SEHNR and CDR2 is FQNEAQ (reference sequence). This CDR3 comprises 14 residues. The junction had 5 bases not matched to a gene; V was cut back by 6 bases and J by 2 bases. The CDR3 protein is CASSPTGGTYEQYF. The CDR3 DNA sequence: TGTGCCAGCAGTCCGACAGGGGGTACCTACGAGCAGTACTTC.

The CDR3 region is CASSYQGATNEKLFF. CDR3 sequence (DNA): TGTGCCAGCAGTTACCAGGGCGCAACTAATGAAAAACTGTTTTTT. The genes are TRBV6-6 and TRBJ1-4, with a weak D call TRBD1 (5 bases). Trimming took 2 bases from V and 0 from J, leaving 7 bases between them. CDR1 is MNHNY, CDR2 SVGAGI, per germline (reference sequence). The CDR3 has 15 amino acids.

This chain joins TRBV15 and TRBJ2-3, with D possibly TRBD1 on 5 matching bases. Trimming pared 11 bases from V and 0 bases from J, leaving 12 bases between. CDR3 length: 13 residues. Germline loops: CDR1 LNHNV, CDR2 YYDKDF (reference sequence). The CDR3 region is CAVCRASTDTQYF. Here the CDR3 DNA reads TGTGCCGTATGCAGGGCTAGCACAGATACGCAGTATTTT. The variable domain in full, with the rest retrieved from reference TRBV15 and TRBJ2-3, is DAMVIQNPRYQVTQFGKPVTLSCSQTLNHNVMYWYQQKSSQAPKLLFHYYDKDFNNEADTPDNFQSRRPNTSFCFLDIRSPGLGDTAMYLCAVCRASTDTQYFGPGTRLTVL.

This clone was seen a single time. The rearrangement links TRBV29-1 to TRBJ2-7; D is perhaps TRBD1 or TRBD2 (5 bases each). Trimming took 7 bases from V and 6 from J, leaving 16 bases between them. The CDR3 contains 12 residues. The germline CDR1 and CDR2 sequences are SQVTM and ANQGSEA. In DNA form, the CDR3 reads TGCAGCGGGGCGCAGAGGGGCGGCGAGCAGTACTTC. Protein: CSGAQRGGEQYF.

This clone was observed a few times. This rearrangement joins TRBV7-9 to TRBJ1-1; 8 bases align to TRBD1. Germline V CDR1 and CDR2: SEHNR, FQNEAQ (reference sequence). J gave up 6 bases and V 3 bases, and 18 bases lay outside the gene matches. The CDR3 contains 18 residues. The CDR3 sequence is CASSFPPGQATSKAEAFF. The CDR3 DNA is TGTGCCAGCAGCTTCCCCCCGGGACAGGCGACCTCGAAGGCTGAAGCTTTCTTT.

The chain joins TRBV5-4 to TRBJ2-1; no clear D gene. Per the germline V gene, CDR1 is SGHNT and CDR2 is YYREEE (reference sequence). The CDR3 covers 11 residues. Trimming removed 2 bases at V and 7 bases at J, with 4 bases between. CDR3: CASSFSNEQFF. CDR3 bases: TGTGCCAGCAGCTTTTCTAATGAGCAGTTCTTC.

The CDR3 nucleotides read TGTGCCTGGAGTGTGGGAGACGAGCAGTACTTC. This codes for CAWSVGDEQYF. The chain uses TRBV30 and TRBJ2-7; TRBD2 might be the D (5 bases). CDR1 is GTSNPN, CDR2 SVGIG, per germline (reference sequence). CDR3 length: 11 amino acids. V was cut by 0 bases and J by 5 bases, with 5 bases left in between.